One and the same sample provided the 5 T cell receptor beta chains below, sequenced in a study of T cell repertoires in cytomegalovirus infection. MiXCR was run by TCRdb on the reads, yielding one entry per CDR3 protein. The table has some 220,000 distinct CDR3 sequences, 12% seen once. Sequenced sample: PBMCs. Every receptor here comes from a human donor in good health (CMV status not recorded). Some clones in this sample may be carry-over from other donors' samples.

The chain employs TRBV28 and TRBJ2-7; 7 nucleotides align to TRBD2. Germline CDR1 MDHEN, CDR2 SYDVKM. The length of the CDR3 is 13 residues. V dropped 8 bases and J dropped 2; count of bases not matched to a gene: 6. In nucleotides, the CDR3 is TGTGCCAGCGGGGGGGGACCACCCTACGAGCAGTACTTC. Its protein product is CASGGGPPYEQYF.

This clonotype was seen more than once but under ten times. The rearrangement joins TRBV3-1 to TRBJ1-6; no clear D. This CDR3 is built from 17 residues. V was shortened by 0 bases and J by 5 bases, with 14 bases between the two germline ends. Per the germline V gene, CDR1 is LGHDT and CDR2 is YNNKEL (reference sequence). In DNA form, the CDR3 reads TGTGCCAGCAGCCAAGAGAAGAGTTTTAATAATAATTCACCCCTCCACTTT. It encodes CASSQEKSFNNNSPLHF.

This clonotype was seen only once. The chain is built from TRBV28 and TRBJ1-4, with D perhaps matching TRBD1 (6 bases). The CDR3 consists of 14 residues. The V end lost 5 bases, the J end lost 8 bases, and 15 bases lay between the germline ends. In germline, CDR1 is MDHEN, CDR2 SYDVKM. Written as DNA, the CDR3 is TGTGCCAGCAGTCCCGGGGGCAGAGACGAAAAACTGTTTTTT. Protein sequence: CASSPGGRDEKLFF.

The CDR3 sequence: CASSQESFSYNEQFF. The CDR3 nucleotides read TGTGCCAGCAGCCAAGAGAGCTTCTCCTACAATGAGCAGTTCTTC. The chain has TRBV3-1 and TRBJ2-1; D not resolved. The CDR3 sequence is 15 residues long. Trimming left V 0 bases short and J 0 bases short, with 6 bases between. Germline CDR1 and CDR2: LGHDT and YNNKEL (reference sequence).

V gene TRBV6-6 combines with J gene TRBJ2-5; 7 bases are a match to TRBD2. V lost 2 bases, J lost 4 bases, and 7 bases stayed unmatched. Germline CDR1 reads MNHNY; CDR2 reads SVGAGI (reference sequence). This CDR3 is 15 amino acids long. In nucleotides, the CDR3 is TGTGCCAGCAGTTACAGCGGGGTAGCGGGAGAGACCCAGTACTTC. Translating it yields CASSYSGVAGETQYF.